These 30 T cell receptor beta chains were sequenced from one sample in a study of control samples from healthy donors and cancer patients. The method was immunoSEQ multiplex PCR; TCRdb's version includes in-frame clones alone and lacks a portion of them. Of around 67,000 clones listed, about 92% are singletons. Sequenced input: PBMCs. The receptors stem from a man aged 60-69 years with colorectal cancer.

The chain uses TRBV7-5 and TRBJ1-4; the table calls TRBD1, which could not be checked here. TRBV7-5 is shown as a pseudogene. The CDR3 has 15 amino acids. Here the CDR3 DNA reads TGTGCCAGAAGCTTCCGACAGGGGGCGAACGAAAAACTGTTTTTT. Protein: CARSFRQGANEKLFF.

This clone has just one count. This rearrangement joins TRBV14 to TRBJ2-5, with unresolved D. The CDR3 is 12 residues long. The V gene lost 0 bases and the J gene lost 10 bases, with 9 bases spanning the gap. Germline values: CDR1 SGHDN, CDR2 FVKESK. Here the CDR3 reads CASSQDRLGQYF. CDR3 bases: TGTGCCAGCAGCCAAGATCGTCTGGGCCAGTACTTC. Together with reference TRBV14 and TRBJ2-5, the CDR3 gives the full variable domain: EAGVTQFPSHSVIEKGQTVTLRCDPISGHDNLYWYRRVMGKEIKFLLHFVKESKQDESGMPNNRFLAERTGGTYSTLKVQPAELEDSGVYFCASSQDRLGQYFGPGTRLLVL.

The chain joins TRBV15 to TRBJ2-1; D is undetermined. V gave up 7 bases and J gave up 4 bases, with 11 bases separating them. This CDR3 spans 13 amino acids. Per the germline V gene, CDR1 is LNHNV and CDR2 is YYDKDF (reference sequence). The CDR3 loop is CATTGELYNEQFF. CDR3 nucleotides: TGTGCCACCACAGGTGAACTTTACAATGAGCAGTTCTTC.

This clone was recorded once. The V and J genes are TRBV5-1 and TRBJ2-1; 8 bases are shared with TRBD2. Germline V CDR1 and CDR2: SGHRS, YFSETQ. Unmatched junction bases numbered 7, after V lost 3 bases and J lost 5 bases. This CDR3 has 15 residues. CDR3 in amino acids: CASSYLAGQDNEQFF. For the CDR3, the DNA is TGCGCCAGCAGCTATCTAGCGGGTCAAGACAATGAGCAGTTCTTC. Full variable domain (remainder filled in from reference TRBV5-1 and TRBJ2-1): KAGVTQTPRYLIKTRGQQVTLSCSPISGHRSVSWYQQTPGQGLQFLFEYFSETQRNKGNFPGRFSGRQFSNSRSEMNVSTLELGDSALYLCASSYLAGQDNEQFFGPGTRLTVL.

The chain has TRBV6-5 and TRBJ2-3; D call uncertain. With 9 bases removed from V and 0 bases from J, the gap between germline ends came to 7 bases. The CDR3 spans 12 residues. Looked up from germline, CDR1 is MNHEY and CDR2 is SVGAGI. The CDR3 sequence is CASRRSTDTQYF. The CDR3 nucleotides are TGTGCCAGTAGACGGAGCACAGATACGCAGTATTTT.

The rearrangement joins TRBV19 to TRBJ1-1, with D perhaps TRBD1 (5 bases). The CDR3 spans 13 residues. The germline CDR1 and CDR2 sequences are LNHDA and SQIVND (reference sequence). V was pared by 6 bases and J by 5 bases, with 13 bases between. In DNA, the CDR3 is TGTGCCAGTAGGAGGGACCCGGGGACTGAAGCTTTCTTT. As protein: CASRRDPGTEAFF.

V is TRBV2 and J is TRBJ2-2; D remains ambiguous. This CDR3 spans 14 amino acids. V lost 8 bases to trimming and J lost 0 bases, with 10 bases between them. CDR1 and CDR2 (germline): SNHLY, FYNNEI. CDR3 sequence (DNA): TGTGCCAGCTGGAGCGCGTCGAACACCGGGGAGCTGTTTTTT. Translation: CASWSASNTGELFF.

J is TRBJ2-7 and V is TRBV7-9; D not resolved. With 1 base removed from V and 8 bases from J, the gap between germline ends came to 15 bases. The CDR3 extends over 14 amino acids. Germline CDR1 and CDR2: SEHNR and FQNEAQ (reference sequence). The CDR3 here is CASSLDPQGLKQYF. The CDR3 DNA follows: TGTGCCAGCAGCTTAGATCCTCAAGGGCTTAAGCAGTACTTC.

V gene TRBV9 combines with J gene TRBJ2-3; TRBD2 matches at 8 bases. The germline V gene has CDR1 SGDLS and CDR2 YYNGEE. V dropped 3 bases and J dropped 6; count of bases not matched to a gene: 9. This CDR3 region has 15 residues. In nucleotides, the CDR3 is TGTGCCAGCAGCGGCGGAGGCGGGGGGATGGATACGCAGTATTTT. It specifies CASSGGGGGMDTQYF. Filled out from reference TRBV9 and TRBJ2-3, the complete variable domain reads DSGVTQTPKHLITATGQRVTLRCSPRSGDLSVYWYQQSLDQGLQFLIQYYNGEERAKGNILERFSAQQFPDLHSELNLSSLELGDSALYFCASSGGGGGMDTQYFGPGTRLTVL.

The chain is built from TRBV2 and TRBJ2-5, with D unresolved. Trimming took 5 bases from V and 1 from J, leaving 11 bases between them. This CDR3 has 14 residues. The germline V gene has CDR1 SNHLY and CDR2 FYNNEI. The CDR3 spells CASSPSLAQETQYF. As DNA, the CDR3 is TGTGCCAGCAGTCCGAGTTTAGCCCAAGAGACCCAGTACTTC.

V gene TRBV6-1 combines with J gene TRBJ1-2, with TRBD1 matching over 7 bases. The CDR3 consists of 14 residues. The V gene end was trimmed by 3 bases and the J gene end by 4 bases; junction bases not matched to a gene: 5. Germline lookup yields CDR1 MNHNS and CDR2 SASEGT. The CDR3 DNA is TGTGCCAGCAGTGAGGACAGGACCATCTATGGCTACACCTTC. It is translated as CASSEDRTIYGYTF.

This chain links TRBV11-3 with TRBJ2-2, with a tentative D call TRBD2 (7 bases). The V end lost 5 bases, the J end lost 7 bases, and 20 bases lay between the germline ends. There are 16 residues in the CDR3. Germline CDR1 and CDR2: SGHNT and YENEEA. The CDR3 nucleotides read TGTGCCAGCAGCGGAGGGCGGTGGGGGGGCAACGGGGAGCTGTTTTTT. Translating gives CASSGGRWGGNGELFF.

The chain couples TRBV7-9 to TRBJ1-6, with D unresolved. CDR1 SEHNR and CDR2 FQNEAQ come from the germline V gene (reference sequence). The CDR3 consists of 13 residues. V lost 3 bases, J lost 9 bases, and 9 bases lay in between. CDR3 protein: CASSFVGISPLHF. CDR3 bases: TGTGCCAGCAGCTTTGTCGGGATTTCACCCCTCCACTTT.

The CDR3 is CASSSIVQGASGELFF. The DNA for the CDR3 is TGCGCCAGCAGCTCCATCGTACAGGGGGCTTCCGGGGAGCTGTTTTTT. The V gene is TRBV5-1, the J gene TRBJ2-2; 9 nucleotides agree with TRBD1. V trimming: 3 bases; J trimming: 6 bases; junction bases outside the gene matches: 9. Germline CDR1 SGHRS, CDR2 YFSETQ. This CDR3 has 16 residues.

This clone was found a few times. This chain uses TRBV18 with TRBJ2-5; 7 nucleotides match TRBD2. The ends lost 5 bases at V and 5 bases at J; junction bases unmatched: 5. This CDR3 spans 13 amino acids. Per the germline V gene, CDR1 is KGHSH and CDR2 is LQKENI. CDR3 residues: CASSSGLGETQYF. DNA of the CDR3: TGTGCCAGCTCATCCGGACTAGGGGAGACCCAGTACTTC.

The J gene is TRBJ1-1, the V gene TRBV18; D is unclear. The V end was cut by 1 base, the J end by 6 bases, with 9 bases between. Germline loops: CDR1 KGHSH, CDR2 LQKENI. This CDR3 contains 13 residues. The CDR3 sequence: CASSPLDEAEAFF. The CDR3, as DNA: TGTGCCAGCTCACCACTAGACGAGGCTGAAGCTTTCTTT.

J is TRBJ1-1 and V is TRBV10-3, with D perhaps TRBD1 (5 bases). V lost 1 base, J lost 4 bases, and 10 bases lay in between. In germline, CDR1 is ENHRY, CDR2 SYGVKD. This CDR3 is 14 amino acids long. The CDR3 DNA follows: TGTGCCATCAGTGAGTTAACCGGGGCCACTGAAGCTTTCTTT. This codes for CAISELTGATEAFF.

The V call is TRBV5-4, the J call TRBJ1-2; 9 bases map to TRBD1. The junction had 5 bases not matched to a gene; V was cut back by 4 bases and J by 4 bases. The CDR3 covers 14 residues. The germline V gene encodes CDR1 SGHNT and CDR2 YYREEE (reference sequence). The CDR3 DNA sequence: TGTGCCAGCAGCCGACAGGGGGTGAGCTATGGCTACACCTTC. Encoded protein: CASSRQGVSYGYTF.

The J gene is TRBJ2-3, the V gene TRBV6-6, with D perhaps matching TRBD2 (5 bases). Trimming shortened V by 7 bases and J by 2 bases, and 13 bases separated the two germline ends. CDR3 length equals 14 residues. The germline CDR1 and CDR2 sequences are MNHNY and SVGAGI (reference sequence). The CDR3 DNA sequence: TGTGCCAGCACCGGGCGGGTCCTCACAGATACGCAGTATTTT. Its translation is CASTGRVLTDTQYF.

The rearrangement joins TRBV10-3 to TRBJ2-1; D not resolved. The V end lost 7 bases, the J end lost 5 bases, and 12 bases lay between the germline ends. The CDR3 covers 13 residues. Germline CDR1 ENHRY, CDR2 SYGVKD. CDR3 nucleotide sequence: TGTGCCATCATGACGGTGGTTGACAATGAGCAGTTCTTC. Translation: CAIMTVVDNEQFF.

The V and J genes are TRBV3-1 (or the pseudogene TRBV3-2) and TRBJ2-3; D is unresolved. V shed 6 bases and J shed 2 bases, with 6 bases lying between them. The CDR3 length is 12 residues. The germline V gene encodes CDR1 LGHDT and CDR2 YNNKEL (reference sequence). Here the CDR3 reads CASSKPTDTQYF. DNA for the CDR3: TGTGCCAGCAGTAAACCCACAGATACGCAGTATTTT.

This chain joins TRBV14 and TRBJ1-2; 7 positions match TRBD1. Per the germline V gene, CDR1 is SGHDN and CDR2 is FVKESK. J was trimmed by 2 bases and V by 1 base; bases with no gene match: 10. This CDR3 region has 17 residues. The CDR3 sequence: CASSQGDRVAVNYGYTF. CDR3 sequence (DNA): TGTGCCAGCAGCCAAGGAGACAGGGTAGCCGTGAACTATGGCTACACCTTC.

The chain is built from TRBV30 and TRBJ1-2, with no clear D. There are 12 residues in the CDR3. Germline V gene lookup returns CDR1 GTSNPN and CDR2 SVGIG (reference sequence). V lost 1 base and J 8 bases, leaving 11 bases between the germline ends. This CDR3 reads CAWSGNGWGYTF. The CDR3 nucleotides read TGTGCCTGGAGTGGGAACGGTTGGGGCTACACCTTC. Variable domain in full (rest from reference TRBV30 and TRBJ1-2): SQTIHQWPATLVQPVGSPLSLECTVEGTSNPNLYWYRQAAGRGLQLLFYSVGIGQISSEVPQNLSASRPQDRQFILSSKKLLLSDSGFYLCAWSGNGWGYTFGSGTRLTVV.

This chain links TRBV19 with TRBJ1-1; 12 bases line up with TRBD1. The CDR3 length is 16 residues. Germline CDR1 and CDR2: LNHDA and SQIVND (reference sequence). V lost 4 bases to trimming and J lost 3 bases; unmatched junction nucleotides: 6. The CDR3 reads CASSTGTGGAYTEAFF. The CDR3 coding sequence is TGTGCCAGTAGTACTGGGACAGGGGGCGCGTACACTGAAGCTTTCTTT.

The chain carries TRBV27 and TRBJ2-5, with 7 nucleotides matching TRBD1. The CDR3 contains 15 residues. V gave up 4 bases and J gave up 5 bases; unmatched junction bases: 10. CDR1 and CDR2 from the germline V gene are MNHEY and SMNVEV (reference sequence). The CDR3 region has the DNA TGTGCCAGCAGTTCAATCGGACAGGTCGGGGAGACCCAGTACTTC. Amino acids: CASSSIGQVGETQYF.

V and J are TRBV5-5 and TRBJ2-2; D remains ambiguous. Per the germline V gene, CDR1 is SGHKS and CDR2 is YYEKEE (reference sequence). Trimming shortened V by 2 bases and J by 5 bases, and 7 bases separated the two germline ends. This CDR3 has 13 residues. In DNA, the CDR3 is TGTGCCAGCAGCTTAAGAGAGACCGGGGAGCTGTTTTTT. It encodes CASSLRETGELFF.

The genes are TRBV3-1 (or the pseudogene TRBV3-2) and TRBJ2-7, with D tentatively TRBD1 or TRBD2 (6 bases each). Germline-derived CDR1 and CDR2 are LGHDT and YNNKEL (reference sequence). Trimming took 3 bases from V and 0 from J, leaving 18 bases between them. This CDR3 has 17 residues. The CDR3 is CASSHSEGGLFSYEQYF. CDR3 sequence (DNA): TGTGCCAGCAGCCACTCCGAAGGGGGACTCTTCTCCTACGAGCAGTACTTC.

This chain connects TRBV7-9 to TRBJ1-1, with D hard to call. This CDR3 is built from 13 residues. CDR1 is SEHNR and CDR2 is FQNEAQ in the germline V gene (reference sequence). V lost 3 bases to trimming and J lost 4 bases, with 9 bases between them. The CDR3 loop reads CASSFGRPTEAFF. The CDR3 DNA reads TGTGCCAGCAGCTTCGGGAGGCCCACTGAAGCTTTCTTT.

This rearrangement joins TRBV4-1 to TRBJ2-7; D is tentatively TRBD1 or TRBD2 (6 bases each). The length of the CDR3 is 19 residues. Germline V gene lookup returns CDR1 MGHRA and CDR2 YSYEKL. Trimming pared 0 bases from V and 0 bases from J, leaving 21 bases between. Here the CDR3 DNA reads TGCGCCAGCAGCCAAGAAGGTAGGGGGGCCGCGTTAGGCTCCTACGAGCAGTACTTC. This gives the protein CASSQEGRGAALGSYEQYF.

This clone was seen a single time. The J gene is TRBJ1-2, the V gene TRBV28, with D unresolved. Germline lookup yields CDR1 MDHEN and CDR2 SYDVKM. The CDR3 sequence is 12 residues long. V dropped 3 bases and J dropped 7 bases, with 9 bases sitting between them. CDR3 bases: TGTGCCAGCAGTTTGAGGGCGAGTGGCTACACCTTC. Protein sequence: CASSLRASGYTF.